This TCR beta chain was sequenced for a study of T cell responses to AZD1222 COVID-19 vaccine. About this clone itself: Its antigen is undetermined.

The CDR3 sequence is 12 residues long. Per the germline V gene, CDR1 is MNHEY and CDR2 is SMNVEV (reference sequence). V was cut by 8 bases and J by 0 bases, with 8 bases left in between. This table comes from immunoSEQ multiplex PCR, and its TCRdb copy is limited to in-frame clones, with some not included. The repertoire has fewer than 75,000 clones, 90% to 95% of them found once; the top ten carry 6.3%. Study-wide findings and caveats: Possibly, clonal diversity was underestimated; donors were largely white British and included more females. As reported, nearly half of all spike-specific TCRs target variant regions that are unmutated. Every sample of the repertoires postdated the peak T cell response. Mapped onto spike, vaccine-associated CD4 TCRs spanned it and were dominant at 160-218 and 743-854.

This chain joins TRBV27 and TRBJ2-7; D remains ambiguous. This clonotype was sampled from an adult who received the MenACWY meningococcal vaccine as a control. This material consisted of peripheral blood, taken 28 days after the second dose of the MenACWY control vaccine. The CDR3 DNA is TGTGCCAGCGGTGGCGGCTCCTACGAGCAGTACTTC. It specifies CASGGGSYEQYF.